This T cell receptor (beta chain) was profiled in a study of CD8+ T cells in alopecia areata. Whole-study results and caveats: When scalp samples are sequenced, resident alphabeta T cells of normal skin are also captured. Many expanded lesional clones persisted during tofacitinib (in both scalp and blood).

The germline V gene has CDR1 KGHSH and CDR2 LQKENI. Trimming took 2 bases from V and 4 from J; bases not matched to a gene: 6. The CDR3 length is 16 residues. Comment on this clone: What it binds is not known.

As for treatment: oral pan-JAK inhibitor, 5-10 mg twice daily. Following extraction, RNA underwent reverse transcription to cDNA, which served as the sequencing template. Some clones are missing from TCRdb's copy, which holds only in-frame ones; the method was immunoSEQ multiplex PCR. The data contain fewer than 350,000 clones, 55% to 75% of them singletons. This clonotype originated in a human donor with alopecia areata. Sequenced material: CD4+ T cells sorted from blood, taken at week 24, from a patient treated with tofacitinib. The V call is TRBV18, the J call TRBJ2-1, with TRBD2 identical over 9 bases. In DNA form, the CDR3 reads TGTGCCAGCTCACCAGGTAGCGGGGGCTTATACAATGAGCAGTTCTTC. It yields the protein CASSPGSGGLYNEQFF.